This passage covers 30 T cell receptor beta chains from one sample sequenced in a study of regulatory T cells in long-lasting Graves disease. Noted time point: persistent/refractory GD, antithyroid drugs over 5 years with positive TRAb. PBMCs provided the RNA from which the TCR library was made. iRepertoire HTBI primers and Arm-PCR of CDR3 regions built TCR beta libraries. In TCRdb, the multiplex PCR reads were re-called with MiXCR into one record per CDR3 protein. The table includes roughly 500,000 distinct CDR3 sequences, approximately 22% detected once. The source was peripheral blood mononuclear cells (PBMCs), collected when the disease was refractory, from a patient treated with antithyroid drugs. Every receptor here comes from a female donor with Graves disease.

This clonotype has only a few counts. The V call is TRBV5-1, the J call TRBJ2-7; 10 bases align to TRBD2. Germline CDR1 and CDR2: SGHRS and YFSETQ. J gave up 6 bases and V 0 bases, and 6 bases lay outside the gene matches. The CDR3 has 15 amino acids. The CDR3 bases are TGCGCCAGCAGCTTGGTAACTAGCGGGAATGGCGAGCAGTACTTC. Residues: CASSLVTSGNGEQYF.

This clonotype has just a few counts. The rearrangement joins TRBV4-3 to TRBJ1-1, with D perhaps matching TRBD1 (6 bases). V lost 0 bases and J 4 bases, leaving 15 bases between the germline ends. Germline CDR1 and CDR2: LGHNA and YSLEER. This CDR3 spans 16 amino acids. The CDR3 protein is CASSQEMPGAGTEAFF. The DNA of the CDR3 is TGCGCCAGCAGCCAAGAGATGCCGGGGGCAGGCACTGAAGCTTTCTTT.

This clonotype has at least ten counts. The genes are TRBV12-3 or TRBV12-4 and TRBJ2-4; 11 bases fit TRBD2. The CDR3 is 14 residues long. After removal of 5 bases from V and 15 bases from J, the junction contained 12 bases not matched to a gene. CDR3 region: CASSTGLAGGPGYF. As DNA, the CDR3 is TGTGCCAGCAGTACCGGGTTAGCGGGAGGGCCAGGGTACTTC.

The table lists this clonotype with many counts. The chain is built from TRBV30 and TRBJ2-5, with D maybe TRBD2 (5 bases). Germline CDR1 is GTSNPN and CDR2 is SVGIG (reference sequence). The CDR3 spans 14 residues. Trimming took off 1 base at V and 5 bases at J, with 14 bases between the two ends. In DNA, the CDR3 is TGTGCCTGGAGTGCCGGAAGGAAGCGGGAGACCCAGTACTTC. Its protein product is CAWSAGRKRETQYF.

The genes are TRBV7-9 and TRBJ2-1; D uncertain. The CDR3 sequence is 14 residues long. The germline V and J ends were trimmed by 4 bases and 8 bases, with 15 bases remaining between them. Germline CDR1 and CDR2: SEHNR and FQNEAQ (reference sequence). Here the CDR3 reads CASSSRPDGDEQFF. Here the CDR3 DNA reads TGTGCCAGCAGCTCACGCCCGGATGGCGATGAGCAGTTCTTC.

This clonotype was detected ten times or more. The chain links TRBV7-2 to TRBJ2-5, with 7 bases identical to TRBD1. CDR3 length: 16 amino acids. V gave up 3 bases and J gave up 4 bases; unmatched junction bases: 11. Germline V lookup: CDR1 SGHTA, CDR2 FQGNSA. CDR3 sequence (DNA): TGTGCCAGCAGCTTCTCCGGGACAGAGAGGGGAGAGACCCAGTACTTC. It codes for CASSFSGTERGETQYF.

The V and J genes are TRBV6-4 and TRBJ2-7; the match to TRBD2 covers 7 bases. The CDR3 extends over 17 amino acids. The germline V gene has CDR1 MRHNA and CDR2 SNTAGT. J was trimmed by 0 bases and V by 5 bases; bases with no gene match: 13. The CDR3 DNA reads TGTGCCAGCAGTTACGTCGCCGGGGGACTAAACTCCTACGAGCAGTACTTC. Residues: CASSYVAGGLNSYEQYF.

This clonotype has a handful of counts. One end of the junction is discordant with germline, which a read error may explain. CDR3 DNA: TGTGCCTCCACCCGAGGGGGCCAAAACATTCGGTACTTC. It encodes CASTRGGQNIRYF. V gene TRBV25-1 combines with J gene TRBJ2-4; 7 nucleotides line up with TRBD1. This CDR3 spans 13 amino acids. Germline-derived CDR1 and CDR2 are MGHDK and SYGVNS.

V is TRBV9 and J is TRBJ2-7, with D possibly TRBD2 on 5 matching bases. Germline V gives CDR1 SGDLS, CDR2 YYNGEE. CDR3 length equals 15 residues. The V and J ends lost 3 bases and 4 bases respectively, with 17 bases between them. In DNA, the CDR3 is TGTGCCAGCAGCGCGACTCAGACCCCGGGGTACGAGCAGTACTTC. Translated, it gives CASSATQTPGYEQYF.

This clonotype was counted ten times or more. The chain employs TRBV12-3 or TRBV12-4 and TRBJ1-2; D perhaps matches TRBD1 (5 bases). V was clipped by 5 bases and J by 7 bases, with 17 bases between them. The CDR3 length is 14 residues. DNA of the CDR3: TGTGCCAGCAGTACCCCCGTGGGGGGAGGTGGCTACACCTTC. It is translated as CASSTPVGGGGYTF.

Ten or more counts support this clonotype. The V and J genes are TRBV7-9 and TRBJ1-2, with a tentative D call TRBD1 (6 bases). CDR3 length equals 14 residues. From germline, CDR1 is SEHNR and CDR2 FQNEAQ (reference sequence). V shed 4 bases and J shed 5 bases, with 14 bases lying between them. The CDR3 nucleotides read TGTGCCAGCAGCTCCGGCGGGACAAGATATGGCTACACCTTC. This gives the protein CASSSGGTRYGYTF.

This clonotype was recorded many times. The chain carries TRBV12-3 or TRBV12-4 and TRBJ1-5; 8 bases fit TRBD1. The V gene end was trimmed by 5 bases and the J gene end by 7 bases; junction bases not matched to a gene: 7. The CDR3 covers 14 residues. The CDR3: CASSTTGGGQPQHF. The CDR3 bases are TGTGCCAGCAGTACTACAGGGGGTGGACAGCCCCAGCATTTT.

This clonotype appeared a single time. A read error may explain this, as a much larger clone is one base away. The chain links TRBV12-5 to TRBJ2-2, with D maybe TRBD2 (5 bases). The CDR3 has 15 residues. In germline, CDR1 is LGHNT, CDR2 FRNRAP. The CDR3 spells CASGLVGGNTGELVF. In DNA form, the CDR3 reads TGTGCTAGTGGTTTGGTAGGCGGCAACACCGGGGAGCTGGTTTTT.

This clonotype came up many times. This sequence joins TRBV2 and TRBJ1-2; a possible D gene is TRBD1 (5 bases). This CDR3 spans 14 amino acids. The germline CDR1 and CDR2 sequences are SNHLY and FYNNEI. V lost 1 base, J lost 7 bases, and 13 bases lay in between. CDR3 sequence reads: CASSEGRGLGGYTF. CDR3 coding DNA: TGTGCCAGCAGTGAAGGGAGGGGATTGGGTGGCTACACCTTC.

The rearrangement uses TRBV7-2 and TRBJ2-5; D unclear. This CDR3 comprises 17 residues. The ends were cut back, 5 bases at V and 1 base at J, with 20 bases in the middle. Germline loops: CDR1 SGHTA, CDR2 FQGNSA. The chain's CDR3 is CASSLRSSPSAQETQYF. The CDR3 nucleotides read TGTGCCAGCAGCCTACGGAGTAGCCCCAGTGCCCAAGAGACCCAGTACTTC.

The rearrangement joins TRBV5-1 to TRBJ2-5, with 7 bases aligning to TRBD1. The trim removed 2 bases at V and 5 bases at J, leaving 6 bases unmatched. Germline V gives CDR1 SGHRS, CDR2 YFSETQ. The CDR3 is 14 residues long. CDR3 nucleotide sequence: TGCGCCAGCAGCTTCAGGGGGTGGTTGGAGACCCAGTACTTC. This sequence encodes CASSFRGWLETQYF.

This clonotype was detected a few times. V is TRBV4-1 and J is TRBJ1-4, with 9 positions matching TRBD1. CDR1 MGHRA and CDR2 YSYEKL come from the germline V gene. V lost 4 bases to trimming and J lost 6 bases; unmatched junction nucleotides: 3. CDR3 length equals 14 residues. The CDR3 spells CASSPTGGDEKLFF. The CDR3 coding sequence is TGCGCCAGCAGCCCGACAGGGGGAGATGAAAAACTGTTTTTT.

This clonotype was observed at least ten times. The chain has TRBV2 and TRBJ2-2; 10 bases map to TRBD2. The V and J ends lost 5 bases and 4 bases, in that order; junction bases with no gene match: 4. Germline-derived CDR1 and CDR2 are SNHLY and FYNNEI. The length of the CDR3 is 15 residues. CDR3 loop: CASSSGRASTGELFF. CDR3 sequence (DNA): TGTGCCAGCAGTAGCGGGAGGGCCAGCACCGGGGAGCTGTTTTTT.

The chain has TRBV6-2 or TRBV6-3 and TRBJ2-1; D is unresolved. The CDR3 runs to 14 residues. Germline V gene data show CDR1 as MNHEY and CDR2 as SVGEGT. Trimming stripped 0 bases from V and 6 bases from J, with 9 bases between. CDR3 coding DNA: TGTGCCAGCAGTTACTCATTGCCGTCCAATGAGCAGTTCTTC. It encodes CASSYSLPSNEQFF.

The chain employs TRBV20-1 and TRBJ2-7; perhaps TRBD2 as D (6 bases). The length of the CDR3 is 12 residues. Trimming removed 6 bases from V and 2 bases from J, with 11 bases in between. The V gene's germline CDR1 is DFQATT and CDR2 SNEGSKA (reference sequence). CDR3 DNA: TGCAGTGCCGCCCGGGGGACCTACGAGCAGTACTTC. Translation gives CSAARGTYEQYF.

The chain employs TRBV30 and TRBJ2-1; D remains unclear. V was pared by 5 bases and J by 9 bases, with 14 bases between. This CDR3 is built from 12 residues. CDR1 and CDR2 (germline): GTSNPN, SVGIG (reference sequence). The CDR3 DNA follows: TGTGCCTGGCAATGGGTGATGGGTGAGCAGTTCTTC. Protein product: CAWQWVMGEQFF.

V usage is TRBV20-1 and J usage is TRBJ2-2; TRBD1 agrees at 7 bases. Germline CDR1 DFQATT, CDR2 SNEGSKA (reference sequence). J gave up 0 bases and V 6 bases, and 4 bases lay outside the gene matches. The CDR3 spans 14 residues. The CDR3 spells CSAYRGANTGELFF. Written as DNA, the CDR3 is TGCAGTGCATACAGGGGCGCGAACACCGGGGAGCTGTTTTTT.

This clonotype was observed a few times. The gene calls are TRBV7-9 and TRBJ2-2; 13 nucleotides match TRBD2. This CDR3 has 21 amino acids. Germline V gene sequence: CDR1 SEHNR, CDR2 FQNEAQ (reference sequence). Germline trimming cut 5 bases from V and 4 bases from J; bases unmatched to any gene: 19. CDR3 nucleotide sequence: TGTGCCAGCAGCACCCCGGGAGGGACTAGCGGGGTCAACGAGGTCACCGGGGAGCTGTTTTTT. This sequence encodes CASSTPGGTSGVNEVTGELFF. Supplemented by reference TRBV7-9 and TRBJ2-2, the full variable domain reads DTGVSQNPRHKITKRGQNVTFRCDPISEHNRLYWYRQTLGQGPEFLTYFQNEAQLEKSRLLSDRFSAERPKGSFSTLEIQRTEQGDSAMYLCASSTPGGTSGVNEVTGELFFGEGSRLTVL.

This clonotype occurred a few times. The rearrangement joins TRBV6-9 to TRBJ2-7; no clear D. CDR1 is MNHGY and CDR2 is SVAAGI in the germline V gene. Trimming cost V 3 bases and J 4 bases, with 10 bases left between them. The CDR3 length is 13 residues. In nucleotides, the CDR3 is TGTGCCAGCAGTTACGCTAGTTTATACGAGCAGTACTTC. Translating gives CASSYASLYEQYF.

This clonotype came up many times. The gene calls are TRBV28 and TRBJ2-5; perhaps D is TRBD1 or TRBD2 (6 bases each). The CDR3 has 13 residues. The germline V gene encodes CDR1 MDHEN and CDR2 SYDVKM. Trimming removed 11 bases at V and 0 bases at J, with 13 bases between. The CDR3 region has the DNA TGTGCCTCGACAAGGGGGGACCAAGAGACCCAGTACTTC. Translated: CASTRGDQETQYF.

This clonotype has ten or more counts. The chain combines TRBV29-1 with TRBJ1-2, with D perhaps matching TRBD1 (5 bases). This CDR3 region has 14 residues. Germline V CDR1 and CDR2: SQVTM, ANQGSEA. The V gene lost 1 base and the J gene lost 7 bases, with 16 bases spanning the gap. CDR3 residues: CSVEVAGRKPGYTF. The CDR3 DNA reads as TGCAGCGTTGAAGTGGCAGGGAGGAAGCCTGGCTACACCTTC.

This sequence joins TRBV2 and TRBJ1-2, with TRBD1 identical over 9 bases. V lost 3 bases, J lost 2 bases, and 4 bases stayed unmatched. This CDR3 has 15 amino acids. Germline CDR1 is SNHLY and CDR2 is FYNNEI. The CDR3 sequence is CASSDWTGDNYGYTF. The CDR3 DNA is TGTGCCAGCAGTGACTGGACAGGGGACAACTATGGCTACACCTTC.

This chain joins TRBV4-2 and TRBJ2-2; D remains unclear. V shed 4 bases and J shed 7 bases, with 10 bases lying between them. The CDR3 is made up of 13 amino acids. Germline V lookup: CDR1 LGHNA, CDR2 YNFKEQ. CDR3 in amino acids: CASSLINVGELFF. The CDR3 DNA reads as TGTGCCAGCAGCCTCATCAACGTCGGGGAGCTGTTTTTT.

J is TRBJ1-6 and V is TRBV20-1, with D perhaps TRBD1 (5 bases). Trimming removed 6 bases at V and 8 bases at J, with 17 bases between. From germline, CDR1 is DFQATT and CDR2 SNEGSKA (reference sequence). This CDR3 has 14 residues. The CDR3 DNA is TGCAGTGCAGATACCGGGGCCAGAGATTCACCCCTCCACTTT. Protein product: CSADTGARDSPLHF.

This clonotype has a count of ten or more. This chain joins TRBV20-1 and TRBJ2-7; TRBD1 aligns across 7 bases. The CDR3 is 12 amino acids. V shed 5 bases, J shed 1 base, and the junction held 2 bases outside the gene matches. Germline CDR1 is DFQATT and CDR2 is SNEGSKA (reference sequence). CDR3: CSASTGSYEQYF. The CDR3 DNA sequence: TGCAGTGCTTCGACAGGGTCCTACGAGCAGTACTTC.